This T cell receptor (beta chain) emerged from a study of blood T cell repertoires in COVID-19. CDR1 is SGHNT and CDR2 is YYREEE in the germline V gene (reference sequence). V lost 1 base to trimming and J lost 2 bases, with 12 bases between them. The CDR3 totals 15 residues. Sequencing used immunoSEQ multiplex PCR; TCRdb keeps in-frame clones, though not all of them. The repertoire holds more than 150,000 clones, with about 90% as singletons. The sequence was obtained from a woman in her forties or fifties who had recovered from COVID-19. The specimen sequenced was PBMCs or T cells enriched from blood (not recorded which). The chain is built from TRBV5-4 and TRBJ1-1; a weak D match, TRBD1 (5 bases). CDR3 nucleotide sequence: TGTGCCAGCAGCTTGCGATCGACAGTTAACACTGAAGCTTTCTTT. The encoded protein is CASSLRSTVNTEAFF.